This TCR beta chain was sequenced during a study of CD8+CD57+ T cells in acquired aplastic anemia. Study-level points and caveats: Patients and controls shared around 30 CD8+ CDR3 sequences.

The CDR3 contains 16 residues. Germline assignment: CDR1 GTSNPN and CDR2 SVGIG (reference sequence). V was pared by 3 bases and J by 6 bases, with 12 bases of the junction left unmatched. Genomic DNA provided the template from which TCR beta VDJ and CDR3 profiles were obtained. TCRdb fed the reads into MiXCR, producing one record per CDR3 protein. The table has about half a million distinct CDR3 sequences, around 32% seen once. This clonotype was counted between two and nine times. What it recognizes is unknown. Patients sequenced had flow cytometry evidence of CD8+CD57+ cell expansion. This TCR came from a human donor with aplastic anemia. Sequencing was performed on sorted CD4+, CD8+, or CD8+CD57+ T cells (not recorded which) from PBMCs. The J gene is TRBJ1-5, the V gene TRBV30; 9 bases line up with TRBD1. The CDR3 DNA is TGTGCCTGGAGCGCCCAACAGGGGGCCCGCGGTCAGCCCCAGCATTTT. It yields the protein CAWSAQQGARGQPQHF.